This entry features one T cell receptor beta chain sequence. Its cognate antigen is unknown. The sample is drawn from a study of post-analysis software for immune sequencing data. Across the study: Relapsing-remitting, secondary progressive and progressive-relapsing multiple sclerosis courses were included. Study-wide results and caveats: Elevated frequency relative to controls characterized a handful of TRBV segments in patients, TRBV5-6, TRBV5-1 and TRBV20-1 among them. Compared against controls, patients with multiple sclerosis displayed significantly lower normalized Chao1 diversity.

CDR3 length: 16 amino acids. Trimming took 3 bases from V and 1 from J, leaving 14 bases between them. CDR1 and CDR2 (germline): LGHNA, YNFKEQ. Unique molecular identifiers tagged the TCR beta cDNA libraries. cDNA molecules numbering about 480,000 came from approximately 0.91 to 9.4 million T cells. TCRdb called the PCR reads again in MiXCR, with one record for every CDR3 protein. Of 750,000 to 950,000 distinct CDR3 sequences in the sample, around 50% were seen once. The specimen was blood. The source of this sequence is a girl aged 5-17 years with multiple sclerosis. The chain joins TRBV4-2 to TRBJ2-3; D gene uncertain. The chain's CDR3 is CASSQIPEAGTDTQYF. The CDR3 DNA reads TGTGCCAGCAGCCAGATACCCGAGGCCGGCACAGATACGCAGTATTTT.